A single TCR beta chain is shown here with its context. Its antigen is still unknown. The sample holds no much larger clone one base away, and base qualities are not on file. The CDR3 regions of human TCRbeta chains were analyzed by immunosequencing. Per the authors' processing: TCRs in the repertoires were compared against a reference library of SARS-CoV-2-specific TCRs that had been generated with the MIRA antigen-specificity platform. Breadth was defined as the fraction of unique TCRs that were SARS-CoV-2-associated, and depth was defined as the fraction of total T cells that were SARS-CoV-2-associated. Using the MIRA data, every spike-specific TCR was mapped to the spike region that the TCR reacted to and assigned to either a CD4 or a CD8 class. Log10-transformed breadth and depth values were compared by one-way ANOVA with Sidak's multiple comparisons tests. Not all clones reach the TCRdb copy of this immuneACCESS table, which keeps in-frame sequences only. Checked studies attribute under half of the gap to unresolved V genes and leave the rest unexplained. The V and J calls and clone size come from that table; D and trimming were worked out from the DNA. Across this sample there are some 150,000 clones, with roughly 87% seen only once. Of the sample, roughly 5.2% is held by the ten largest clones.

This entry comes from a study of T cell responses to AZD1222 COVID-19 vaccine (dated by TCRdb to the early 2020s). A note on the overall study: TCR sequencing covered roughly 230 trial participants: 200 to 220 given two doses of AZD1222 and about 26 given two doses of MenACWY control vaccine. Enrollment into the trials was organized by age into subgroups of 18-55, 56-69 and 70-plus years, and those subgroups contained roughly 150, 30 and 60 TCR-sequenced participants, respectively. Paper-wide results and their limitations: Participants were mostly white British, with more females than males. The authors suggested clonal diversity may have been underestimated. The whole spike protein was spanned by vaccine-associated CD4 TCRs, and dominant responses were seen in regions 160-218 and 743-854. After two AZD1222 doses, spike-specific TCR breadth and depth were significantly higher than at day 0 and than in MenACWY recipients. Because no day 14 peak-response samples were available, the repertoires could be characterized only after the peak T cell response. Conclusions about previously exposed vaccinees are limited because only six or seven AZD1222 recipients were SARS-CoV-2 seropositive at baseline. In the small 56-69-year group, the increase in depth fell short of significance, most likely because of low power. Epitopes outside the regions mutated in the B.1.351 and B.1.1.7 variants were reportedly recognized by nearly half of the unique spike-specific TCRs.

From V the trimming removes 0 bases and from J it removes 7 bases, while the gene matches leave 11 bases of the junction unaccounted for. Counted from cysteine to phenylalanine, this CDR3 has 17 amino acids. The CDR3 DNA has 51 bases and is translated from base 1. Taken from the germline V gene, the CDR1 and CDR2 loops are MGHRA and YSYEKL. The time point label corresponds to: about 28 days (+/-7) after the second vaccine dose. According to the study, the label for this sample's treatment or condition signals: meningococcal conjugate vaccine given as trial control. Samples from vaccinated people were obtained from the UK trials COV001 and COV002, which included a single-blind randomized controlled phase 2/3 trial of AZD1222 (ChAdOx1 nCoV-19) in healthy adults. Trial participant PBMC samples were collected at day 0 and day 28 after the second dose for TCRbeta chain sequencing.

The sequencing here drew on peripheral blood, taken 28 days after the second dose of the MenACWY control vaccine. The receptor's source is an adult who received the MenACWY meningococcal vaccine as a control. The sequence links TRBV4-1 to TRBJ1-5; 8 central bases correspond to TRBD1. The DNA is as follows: TGCGCCAGCAGCCAAGATCCGGGACAGGTCCCCAACCAGCCCCAGCATTTT. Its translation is CASSQDPGQVPNQPQHF.